This TCR beta chain came from a study of CXCR3-negative and CXCR3-positive naive CD8 T cells. The libraries of TRB cDNA were constructed through 5' RACE using UMI labels. TCRdb reanalyzed the 5' RACE reads, giving one entry per CDR3 protein sequence and no DNA. This table holds approximately 66,000 distinct CDR3 sequences. CDR3 size: 15 residues. CDR1 is MGHRA, CDR2 YSYEKL, per germline. This sequence was found in a human donor in good health. Some clones in this sample may be carry-over from other donors' samples. This rearrangement joins TRBV4-1 to TRBJ2-2. The sample consisted of naive CXCR3- CD8+ T cells from blood. Subset: CD45RO-CCR7+CD27+CD95- naive CD8+ T cells lacking CXCR3 (TNR3-). The CDR3 loop reads CASSPLTENTGELFF.